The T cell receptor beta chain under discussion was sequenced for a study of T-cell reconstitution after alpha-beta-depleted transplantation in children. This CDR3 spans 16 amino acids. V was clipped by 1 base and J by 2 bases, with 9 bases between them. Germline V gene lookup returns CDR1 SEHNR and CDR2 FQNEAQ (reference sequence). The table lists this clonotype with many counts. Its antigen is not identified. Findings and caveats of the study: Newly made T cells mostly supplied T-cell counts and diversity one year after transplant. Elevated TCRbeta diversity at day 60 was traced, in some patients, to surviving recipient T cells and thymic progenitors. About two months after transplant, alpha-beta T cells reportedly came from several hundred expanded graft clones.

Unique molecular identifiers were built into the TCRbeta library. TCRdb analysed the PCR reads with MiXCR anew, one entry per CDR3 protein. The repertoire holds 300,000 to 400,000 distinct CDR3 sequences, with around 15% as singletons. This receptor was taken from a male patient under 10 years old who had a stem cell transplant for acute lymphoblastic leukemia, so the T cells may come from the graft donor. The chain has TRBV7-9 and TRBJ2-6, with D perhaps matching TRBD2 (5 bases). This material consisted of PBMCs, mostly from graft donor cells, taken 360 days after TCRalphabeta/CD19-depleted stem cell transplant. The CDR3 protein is CASSLGGGAGANVLTF. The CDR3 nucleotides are TGTGCCAGCAGCTTAGGTGGAGGAGCTGGGGCCAACGTCCTGACTTTC.